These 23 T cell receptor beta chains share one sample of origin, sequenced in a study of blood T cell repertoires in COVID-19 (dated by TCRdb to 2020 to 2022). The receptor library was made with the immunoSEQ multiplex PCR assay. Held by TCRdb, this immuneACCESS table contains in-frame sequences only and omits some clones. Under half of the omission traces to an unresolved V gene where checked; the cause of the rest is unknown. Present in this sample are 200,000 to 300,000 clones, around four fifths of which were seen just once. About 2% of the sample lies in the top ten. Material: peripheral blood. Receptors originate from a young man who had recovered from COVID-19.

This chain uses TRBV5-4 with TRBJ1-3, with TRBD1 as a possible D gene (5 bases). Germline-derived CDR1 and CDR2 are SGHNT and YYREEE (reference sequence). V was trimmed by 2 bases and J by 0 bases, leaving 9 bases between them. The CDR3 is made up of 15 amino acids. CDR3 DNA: TGTGCCAGCAGCTTCCAGGGAGGCTCTGGAAACACCATATATTTT. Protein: CASSFQGGSGNTIYF. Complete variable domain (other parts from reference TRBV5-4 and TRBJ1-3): ETGVTQSPTHLIKTRGQQVTLRCSSQSGHNTVSWYQQALGQGPQFIFQYYREEENGRGNFPPRFSGLQFPNYSSELNVNALELDDSALYLCASSFQGGSGNTIYFGEGSWLTVV.

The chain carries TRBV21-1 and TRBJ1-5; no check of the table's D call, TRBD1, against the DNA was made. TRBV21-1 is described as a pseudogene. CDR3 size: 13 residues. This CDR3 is CASGTGSNQPQHF. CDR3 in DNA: TGTGCCAGCGGGACAGGGTCCAATCAGCCCCAGCATTTT.

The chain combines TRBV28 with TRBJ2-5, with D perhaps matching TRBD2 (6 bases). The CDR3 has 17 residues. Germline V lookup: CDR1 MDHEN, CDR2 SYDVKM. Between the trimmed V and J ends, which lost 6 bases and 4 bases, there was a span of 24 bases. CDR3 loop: CASRLQVGGASGETQYF. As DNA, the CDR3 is TGTGCCAGCAGACTACAGGTCGGCGGGGCAAGCGGAGAGACCCAGTACTTC.

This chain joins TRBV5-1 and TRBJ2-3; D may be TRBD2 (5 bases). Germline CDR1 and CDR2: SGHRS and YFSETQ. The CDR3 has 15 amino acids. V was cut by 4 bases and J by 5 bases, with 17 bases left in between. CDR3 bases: TGCGCCAGCAGCCCCCAAGGAAGGGCGGGAGATACGCAGTATTTT. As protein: CASSPQGRAGDTQYF.

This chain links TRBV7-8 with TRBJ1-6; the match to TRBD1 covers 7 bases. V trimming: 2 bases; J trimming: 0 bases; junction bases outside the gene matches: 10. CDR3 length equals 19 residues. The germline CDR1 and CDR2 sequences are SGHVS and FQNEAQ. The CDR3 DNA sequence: TGTGCCAGCAGCTTACTATGGACAGGACCCCTCTCCTATAATTCACCCCTCCACTTT. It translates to CASSLLWTGPLSYNSPLHF.

This chain's CDR3 is CASPSKPGWDTEAFF. CDR3 nucleotides: TGTGCCAGCCCGTCGAAACCGGGGTGGGACACTGAAGCTTTCTTT. The rearrangement links TRBV7-3 to TRBJ1-1; D unclear. Trimming shortened V by 8 bases and J by 3 bases, and 19 bases separated the two germline ends. CDR3 length: 15 residues. The germline gives CDR1 SGHTA, CDR2 FQGTGA. Drawing the rest from reference TRBV7-3 and TRBJ1-1, the complete variable domain is GAGVSQTPSNKVTEKGKYVELRCDPISGHTALYWYRQSLGQGPEFLIYFQGTGAADDSGLPNDRFFAVRPEGSVSTLKIQRTERGDSAVYLCASPSKPGWDTEAFFGQGTRLTVV.

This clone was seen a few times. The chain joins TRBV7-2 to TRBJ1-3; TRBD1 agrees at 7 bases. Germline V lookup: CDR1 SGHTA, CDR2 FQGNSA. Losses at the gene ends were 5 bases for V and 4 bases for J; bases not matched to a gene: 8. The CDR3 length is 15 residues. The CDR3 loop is CASSPTGYTGNTIYF. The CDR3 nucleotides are TGTGCCAGCAGCCCGACAGGGTACACCGGAAACACCATATATTTT.

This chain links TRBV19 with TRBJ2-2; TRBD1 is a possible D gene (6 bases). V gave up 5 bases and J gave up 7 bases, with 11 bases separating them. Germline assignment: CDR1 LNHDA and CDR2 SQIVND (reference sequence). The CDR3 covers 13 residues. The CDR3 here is CASSLGQIGELFF. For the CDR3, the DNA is TGTGCCAGTAGTCTTGGACAGATCGGGGAGCTGTTTTTT.

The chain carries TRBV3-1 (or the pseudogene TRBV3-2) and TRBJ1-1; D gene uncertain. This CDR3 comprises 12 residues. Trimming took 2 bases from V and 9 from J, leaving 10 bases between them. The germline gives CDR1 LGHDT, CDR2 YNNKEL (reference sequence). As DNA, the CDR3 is TGTGCCAGCAGCCAACAGCGAGGCAAAGCTTTCTTT. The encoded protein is CASSQQRGKAFF.

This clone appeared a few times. The CDR3 reads CASSMEGITEAFF. CDR3 DNA sequence: TGTGCCAGTAGTATGGAGGGAATTACTGAAGCTTTCTTT. The J gene is TRBJ1-1, the V gene TRBV19; D remains ambiguous. The CDR3 loop spans 13 amino acids. V was clipped by 3 bases and J by 5 bases, with 10 bases between them. Germline CDR1 is LNHDA and CDR2 is SQIVND (reference sequence).

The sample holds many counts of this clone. CDR3 region: CASSAGDRGFANYGYTF. CDR3 bases: TGTGCCAGCAGCGCCGGGGACAGGGGGTTCGCTAACTATGGCTACACCTTC. This chain uses TRBV9 with TRBJ1-2; 11 bases agree with TRBD1. The CDR3 is 17 amino acids. V lost 3 bases, J lost 0 bases, and 7 bases stayed unmatched. CDR1 is SGDLS and CDR2 is YYNGEE in the germline V gene.

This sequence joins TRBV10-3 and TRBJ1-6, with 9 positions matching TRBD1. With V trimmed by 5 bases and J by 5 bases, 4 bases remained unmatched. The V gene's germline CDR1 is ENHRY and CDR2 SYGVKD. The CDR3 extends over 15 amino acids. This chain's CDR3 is CAISWTGDDNSPLHF. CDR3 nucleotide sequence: TGTGCCATCAGTTGGACAGGGGATGATAATTCACCCCTCCACTTT.

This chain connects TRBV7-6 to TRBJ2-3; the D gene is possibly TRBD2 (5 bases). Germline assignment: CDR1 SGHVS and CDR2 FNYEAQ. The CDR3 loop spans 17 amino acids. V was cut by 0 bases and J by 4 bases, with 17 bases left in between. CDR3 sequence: CASSLAAGGWGSDTQYF. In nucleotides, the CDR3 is TGTGCCAGCAGCTTAGCCGCAGGAGGATGGGGTTCAGATACGCAGTATTTT.

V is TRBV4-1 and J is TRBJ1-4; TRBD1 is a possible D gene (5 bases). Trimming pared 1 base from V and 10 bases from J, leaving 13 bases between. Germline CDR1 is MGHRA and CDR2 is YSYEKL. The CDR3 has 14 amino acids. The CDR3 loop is CASSQVGGEGKLFF. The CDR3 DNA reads TGCGCCAGCAGCCAAGTTGGGGGGGAGGGAAAACTGTTTTTT.

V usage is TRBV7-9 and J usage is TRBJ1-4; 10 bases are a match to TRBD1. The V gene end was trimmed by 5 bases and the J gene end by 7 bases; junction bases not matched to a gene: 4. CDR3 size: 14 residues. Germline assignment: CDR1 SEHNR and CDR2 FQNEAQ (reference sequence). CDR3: CASSPGQGGEKLFF. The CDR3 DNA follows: TGTGCCAGCAGCCCCGGACAGGGGGGTGAAAAACTGTTTTTT.

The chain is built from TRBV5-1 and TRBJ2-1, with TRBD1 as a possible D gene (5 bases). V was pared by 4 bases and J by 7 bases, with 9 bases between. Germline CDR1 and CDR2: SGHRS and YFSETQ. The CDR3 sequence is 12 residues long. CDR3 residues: CASSLQGNEQFF. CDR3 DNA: TGCGCCAGCAGCCTTCAGGGAAATGAGCAGTTCTTC.

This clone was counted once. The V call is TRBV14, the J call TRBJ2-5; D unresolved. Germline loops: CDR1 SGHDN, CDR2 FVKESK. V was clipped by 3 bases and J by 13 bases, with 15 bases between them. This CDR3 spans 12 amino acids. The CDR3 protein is CASSQNSVQRYF. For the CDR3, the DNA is TGTGCCAGCAGCCAGAATTCAGTTCAAAGGTACTTC.

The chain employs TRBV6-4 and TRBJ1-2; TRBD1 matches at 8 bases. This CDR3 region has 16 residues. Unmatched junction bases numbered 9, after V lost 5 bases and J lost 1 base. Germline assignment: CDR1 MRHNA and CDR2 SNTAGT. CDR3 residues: CASSSPDREVNYGYTF. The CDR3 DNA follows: TGTGCCAGCAGTTCGCCGGACAGGGAGGTTAACTATGGCTACACCTTC.

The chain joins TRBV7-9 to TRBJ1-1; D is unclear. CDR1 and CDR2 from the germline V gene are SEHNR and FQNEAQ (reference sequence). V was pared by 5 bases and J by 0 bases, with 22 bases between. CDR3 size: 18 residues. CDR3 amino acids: CASSDRPSTRPLNTEAFF. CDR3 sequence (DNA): TGTGCCAGCAGCGACCGACCGAGTACCAGGCCATTGAACACTGAAGCTTTCTTT.

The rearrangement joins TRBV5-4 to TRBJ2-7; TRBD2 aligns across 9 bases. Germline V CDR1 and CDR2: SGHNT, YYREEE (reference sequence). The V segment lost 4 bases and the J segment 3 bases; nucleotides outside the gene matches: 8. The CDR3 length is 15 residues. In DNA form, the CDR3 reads TGTGCCAGCAGCGCTAGCGGGGATGCAATCTACGAGCAGTACGTC. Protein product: CASSASGDAIYEQYV.

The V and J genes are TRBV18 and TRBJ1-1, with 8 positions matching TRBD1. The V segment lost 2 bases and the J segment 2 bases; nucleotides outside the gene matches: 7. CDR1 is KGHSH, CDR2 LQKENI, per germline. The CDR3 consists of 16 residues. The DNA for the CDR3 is TGTGCCAGCTCACCAAATCAGGGGGCGGCCAACACTGAAGCTTTCTTT. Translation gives CASSPNQGAANTEAFF.

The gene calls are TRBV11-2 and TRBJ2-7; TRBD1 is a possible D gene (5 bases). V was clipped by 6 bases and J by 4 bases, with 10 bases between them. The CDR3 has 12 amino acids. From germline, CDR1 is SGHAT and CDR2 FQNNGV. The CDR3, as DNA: TGTGCCAGCAGGGACATCAATTACGAGCAGTACTTC. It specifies CASRDINYEQYF.

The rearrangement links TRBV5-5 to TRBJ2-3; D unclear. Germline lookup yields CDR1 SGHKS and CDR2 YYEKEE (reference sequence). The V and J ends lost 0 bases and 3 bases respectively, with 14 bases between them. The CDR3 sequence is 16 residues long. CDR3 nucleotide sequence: TGTGCCAGCAGCTTGGAGGCAGCGTGGAAAACAGATACGCAGTATTTT. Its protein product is CASSLEAAWKTDTQYF.